A selection of T cell receptor beta chains follows, all from one sample in a study of Ad26.COV2.S vaccination and SARS-CoV-2 variants. The protocol was immunoSEQ multiplex PCR, while the TCRdb copy is restricted to in-frame clones and leaves out a portion. This sample yields hundreds of thousands of clones, of which 80% to 90% are seen a single time; roughly 1.5% belongs to the top ten. Sequenced material: peripheral blood, taken in a trial of Ad26.COV2.S vaccine versus placebo. The receptors stem from a person aged 18 to 65 who received the Ad26.COV2.S COVID-19 vaccine or a placebo. Both conserved end residues are part of each CDR3. A D gene is named only where the DNA matches it firmly.

V	J	D	DNA	CDR3
TRBV6-2/TRBV6-3	TRBJ1-5	-	TGTGCCAGCAGTCTTCCGTTAGAGCCCCAGCATTTT	CASSLPLEPQHF
TRBV7-3	TRBJ2-3	TRBD2	TGTGCCAGCAGCGGACTAGCGGGGGGACCAGATACGCAGTATTTT	CASSGLAGGPDTQYF
TRBV19	TRBJ1-1	-	TGTGCCGCTGGGGTGAGAGCGGAAGCTTTCTTT	CAAGVRAEAFF
TRBV6-4	TRBJ2-7	-	TGTGCCAGCAGTGTAACAGGGATACCCTCCTACGAGCAGTACTTC	CASSVTGIPSYEQYF
TRBV7-9	TRBJ1-4	-	TGTGCCAGCAGCTTAGTAGGGGAGTTAACTAATGAAAAACTGTTTTTT	CASSLVGELTNEKLFF
TRBV9	TRBJ1-4	-	TGTGCCAGCAGCGTAGACATAGGTGGGGCCGGTGAAAAACTGTTTTTT	CASSVDIGGAGEKLFF
TRBV19	TRBJ1-1	-	TGTGCCAGTCAAGGGGGTCTCACTGAAGCTTTCTTT	CASQGGLTEAFF
TRBV3-1/TRBV3-2	TRBJ1-6	-	TGTGCCAGCAGCCAAGAGGAATCACCCCTCCACTTT	CASSQEESPLHF
TRBV5-1	TRBJ2-3	TRBD2	TGCGCCAGCAGCACGGATGGGACTAGGGGTTTAGATACGCAGTATTTT	CASSTDGTRGLDTQYF
TRBV6-2/TRBV6-3	TRBJ2-3	-	TGTGCCAGCAGTTACTATGGGCTCCCACCTAATACGCAGTATTTT	CASSYYGLPPNTQYF